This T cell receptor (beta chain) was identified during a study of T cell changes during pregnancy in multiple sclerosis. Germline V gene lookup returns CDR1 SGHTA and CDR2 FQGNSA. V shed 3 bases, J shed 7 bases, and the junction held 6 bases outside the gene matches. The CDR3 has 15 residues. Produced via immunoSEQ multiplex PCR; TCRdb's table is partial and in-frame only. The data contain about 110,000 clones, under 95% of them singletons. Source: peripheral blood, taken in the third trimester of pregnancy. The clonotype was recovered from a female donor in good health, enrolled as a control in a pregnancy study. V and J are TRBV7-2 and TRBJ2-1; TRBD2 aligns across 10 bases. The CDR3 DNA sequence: TGTGCCAGCAGCTTTGTAGCGGGGGGCCCAAATGAGCAGTTCTTC. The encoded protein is CASSFVAGGPNEQFF.